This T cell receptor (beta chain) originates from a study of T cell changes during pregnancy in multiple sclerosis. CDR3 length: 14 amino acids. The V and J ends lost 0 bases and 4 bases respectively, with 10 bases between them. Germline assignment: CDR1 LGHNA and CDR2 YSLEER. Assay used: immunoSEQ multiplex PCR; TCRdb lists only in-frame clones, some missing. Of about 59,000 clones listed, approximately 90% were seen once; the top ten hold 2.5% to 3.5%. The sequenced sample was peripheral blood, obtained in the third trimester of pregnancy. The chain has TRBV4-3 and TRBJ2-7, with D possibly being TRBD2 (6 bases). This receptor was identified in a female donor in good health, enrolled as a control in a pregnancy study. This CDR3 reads CASSQESRGYEQYF. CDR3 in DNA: TGCGCCAGCAGCCAAGAGTCACGGGGGTACGAGCAGTACTTC.